A selection of T cell receptor beta chains follows, all from one sample in a study of blood T cell repertoires in COVID-19. Generated by immunoSEQ multiplex PCR, the TCRdb table keeps only in-frame clones and is missing some. The sample contains some 150,000 clones, around four fifths of which appear only once. Specimen: peripheral blood. These receptors were obtained from a woman in her seventies with COVID-19, enrolled during active disease. Both conserved end residues are part of each CDR3. A D gene is named only where the DNA matches it firmly. Clone size, where shown, is once, few, many, or a class for clones that have expanded.

V gene,clone size,D gene,J gene,CDR3 DNA,CDR3 protein
TRBV5-6,NA,NA,TRBJ2-2,TGTGCCAGCAGCTTGGCTTCCAGGGGGAACACCGGGGAGCTGTTTTTT,CASSLASRGNTGELFF
TRBV10-3,NA,NA,TRBJ2-3,TGTGCCATCAAAAGGCGGGAAAGCACAGATACGCAGTATTTT,CAIKRRESTDTQYF
TRBV9,NA,NA,TRBJ2-1,TGTGCCAGCAGCGCCCGGGTCCAAGGGGATGAGCAGTTCTTC,CASSARVQGDEQFF
TRBV7-8,NA,NA,TRBJ2-3,TGTGCCAGCAGCCTTCGGAGGGTGGAAGATACGCAGTATTTT,CASSLRRVEDTQYF
TRBV3-1/TRBV3-2,once,NA,TRBJ2-7,TGTGCCAGCAGTAGGAGCGGGCCCTCCTACGAGCAGTACTTC,CASSRSGPSYEQYF
TRBV18,NA,TRBD1,TRBJ1-5,TGTGCCAGCTCCGAGGACAGGTATCAGCCCCAGCATTTT,CASSEDRYQPQHF
TRBV5-1,NA,NA,TRBJ1-3,TGCGCCAGCAGCTTGGATTCACGCGGGAACACCATATATTTT,CASSLDSRGNTIYF
TRBV5-4,NA,TRBD1,TRBJ1-1,TGTGCCAGCAGCCCCGGGGGGACAGGGAACACTGAAGCTTTCTTT,CASSPGGTGNTEAFF
TRBV7-3,NA,TRBD2,TRBJ2-1,TGTGCCAGCAGCTTAAGTAGCGGGGGCCTCTACAATGAGCAGTTCTTC,CASSLSSGGLYNEQFF
TRBV14,NA,NA,TRBJ2-7,TGTGCCAGCAGCCGCTTTCGGGAGAGGCGGCACGAGCAGTACTTC,CASSRFRERRHEQYF
TRBV6-5,NA,NA,TRBJ2-1,TGTGCCAGCAGCCCGGACGGACTGCGAACCCCTCAGTTCTTC,CASSPDGLRTPQFF
TRBV19,NA,NA,TRBJ1-5,TGTGCCAGTAGTATAAGCGGAAATCAGCCCCAGCATTTT,CASSISGNQPQHF
TRBV10-3,many,NA,TRBJ1-1,TGTGCCACCAACGGGGGGTCGAAGGGCACTGAAGCTTTCTTT,CATNGGSKGTEAFF
TRBV28,NA,TRBD2,TRBJ2-7,TGTGCCAGCAGGGGCGGGGAGGGCTACGAGCAGTACTTC,CASRGGEGYEQYF
TRBV6-6,NA,TRBD1,TRBJ2-7,TGTGCCAGCAGTTCTCCGGGACAGGGGAGCTACGAGCAGTACTTC,CASSSPGQGSYEQYF
TRBV3-1/TRBV3-2,few,NA,TRBJ1-1,TGTGCCAGCAGCCAAGTGGCCAGGGAAGCTTTCTTT,CASSQVAREAFF
TRBV5-4,few,NA,TRBJ2-3,TGTGCCAGCAGCTTCATTCGGAGCACAGATACGCAGTATTTT,CASSFIRSTDTQYF
TRBV3-1/TRBV3-2,NA,NA,TRBJ1-2,TGTGCCAGCAGCCTCGTTCCGGGCTATGGCTACACCTTC,CASSLVPGYGYTF
TRBV7-7,NA,TRBD2,TRBJ2-1,TGTGCTAGCAGCCAACTAGCGGGAGGGGAATACAATGAGCAGTTCTTC,CASSQLAGGEYNEQFF
TRBV25-1,NA,TRBD2,TRBJ2-3,TGTGCCAGCAGTGATCGACTAGCCGGGGCGGATACGCAGTATTTT,CASSDRLAGADTQYF
TRBV19,NA,TRBD2,TRBJ2-3,TGTGCCAGTAGTGGAACCGGGACTACAATCGTAAGCACAGATACGCAGTATTTT,CASSGTGTTIVSTDTQYF
TRBV12-5,once,NA,TRBJ2-3,TGTGCTAGTGGTTTGGGGTGGGCGGGACCAGATACGCAGTATTTT,CASGLGWAGPDTQYF
TRBV27,NA,NA,TRBJ1-6,TGTGCCAGCCGCAGGGTTTCTAATTCACCCCTCCACTTT,CASRRVSNSPLHF
TRBV6-5,once,NA,TRBJ2-7,TGTGCCAGCAGTTTGTCGTGGAGCTACGAGCAGTACTTC,CASSLSWSYEQYF
TRBV28,NA,NA,TRBJ2-7,TGTGCCAGCAGTCTCAGGACATCCGAGCAGTACTTC,CASSLRTSEQYF
TRBV10-3,NA,TRBD1,TRBJ1-2,TGTGCCATCAGTGTAGGACAGGGGAGCGGCTACACCTTC,CAISVGQGSGYTF
TRBV28,NA,NA,TRBJ1-2,TGTGCCAGCAGGGTTTCGGGAGCCGGGGGCTACACCTTC,CASRVSGAGGYTF
TRBV2,NA,NA,TRBJ1-1,TGTGCCAGCAGTAGACAGCCCCGGACTGAAGCTTTCTTT,CASSRQPRTEAFF
TRBV6-1,NA,NA,TRBJ1-2,TGTGCCAGCAGTGAGCCGGGGGAGGCCTATGGCTACACCTTC,CASSEPGEAYGYTF
TRBV9,NA,TRBD1,TRBJ1-3,TGTGCCAGAGAACAGGGGGAAGGAGGCACCATATATTTT,CAREQGEGGTIYF
TRBV9,NA,NA,TRBJ1-3,TGTGCCAGCAGAAGCGGGTCTGGAAACACCATATATTTT,CASRSGSGNTIYF
TRBV7-8,many,TRBD1,TRBJ1-1,TGTGCCAGCAGCCCTAGGACAGGTCGGCTCAACACTGAAGCTTTCTTT,CASSPRTGRLNTEAFF
TRBV7-2,NA,TRBD2,TRBJ2-1,TGTGCCAGCAGCTTAGTTATTGGACTAGGGAATGAGCAGTTCTTC,CASSLVIGLGNEQFF
TRBV24-1,NA,NA,TRBJ2-2,TGTGCCACCAGCCAGGTTGGCGGGGAGCTGTTTTTT,CATSQVGGELFF
TRBV4-2,NA,TRBD1,TRBJ1-5,TGTGCCAGCAGCCCAGGGGGCGGTGGTAATCAGCCCCAGCATTTT,CASSPGGGGNQPQHF
TRBV27,NA,TRBD2,TRBJ2-3,TGTGCCAGCAGGGCCGGGGGGGATACGCAGTATTTT,CASRAGGDTQYF
TRBV7-8,many,NA,TRBJ1-5,TGTGCCAGCAGCTTAGCGTTCGGAGAGAATCAGCCCCAGCATTTT,CASSLAFGENQPQHF
TRBV6-5,NA,TRBD1,TRBJ2-5,TGTGCCAGCAGAACCCTGGACAGGGATCAAGAGACCCAGTACTTC,CASRTLDRDQETQYF
TRBV2,NA,TRBD2,TRBJ2-1,TGTGCCAGCAGTTCGACTAGCGGGCACTACAATGAGCAGTTCTTC,CASSSTSGHYNEQFF
TRBV5-1,NA,TRBD1,TRBJ1-6,TGCGCCAGCAGCTCCAGGACAGGGCTTTCACCCCTCCACTTT,CASSSRTGLSPLHF
TRBV30,NA,TRBD1,TRBJ1-6,TGTGCCTGGAGTACTGGACAGGGAGGATCACCCCTCCACTTT,CAWSTGQGGSPLHF
TRBV10-1,NA,NA,TRBJ2-2,TGCGCCAGCAGTGATAGGTGGAGCACCGGGGAGCTGTTTTTT,CASSDRWSTGELFF
TRBV2,NA,TRBD1,TRBJ2-2,TGTGCCAGCAGTTCAACGACAGGGAAGGCAGGCGGGGAGCTGTTTTTT,CASSSTTGKAGGELFF
TRBV10-3,few,NA,TRBJ2-6,TGTGCCATCAAGGGCGTCGGGGAACCCCGCTCTGGGGCCAACGTCCTGACTTTC,CAIKGVGEPRSGANVLTF
TRBV24-1,NA,TRBD1,TRBJ1-4,TGTGCCACCAGCACCGGGACAGCTATTAATGAAAAACTGTTTTTT,CATSTGTAINEKLFF
TRBV4-1,NA,NA,TRBJ2-3,TGCGCCAGCAGCCAAGATCTAGACGGATTTGGGTCCCGCACAGATACGCAGTATTTT,CASSQDLDGFGSRTDTQYF
TRBV19,few,NA,TRBJ1-2,TGTGCCAGTAGTTTCGGGTACGGCTACACCTTC,CASSFGYGYTF
TRBV7-9,NA,NA,TRBJ2-7,TGTGCCAGCAGCTTACAGGCTTCCACCTACGAGCAGTACTTC,CASSLQASTYEQYF
TRBV10-3,NA,NA,TRBJ1-1,TGTGCCATCAGTGGGGCAGGGGAGTGGGTGAAGGCTGAAGCTTTCTTT,CAISGAGEWVKAEAFF
TRBV3-1/TRBV3-2,NA,TRBD2,TRBJ2-1,TGTGCCAGCAGCCAGCAAAGGTTAGCGGGAGGTTTCAATGAGCAGTTCTTC,CASSQQRLAGGFNEQFF
TRBV7-8,NA,TRBD1,TRBJ1-5,TGTGCCAGCAGCCTTGAGACAGGGGGCAATCAGCCCCAGCATTTT,CASSLETGGNQPQHF